These T cell receptor beta chains were read from a single sample in a study of blood T cell repertoires in COVID-19. Using immunoSEQ multiplex PCR, the repertoire was profiled, and TCRdb retains in-frame clones only, with some absent. The sample yields about 150,000 clones, 83% seen once. The specimen sequenced was peripheral blood. All receptors come from a woman in her fifties or sixties with COVID-19, enrolled during active disease. Each CDR3 is given with its conserved first and last residue. Fields, in order: V gene, D gene, clone size, J gene, CDR3 protein, CDR3 DNA. D genes are given only for firm matches. Some rows have no size entry. The others give once, few or many, or a class for an expanded clone.

TRBV27	-	few	TRBJ1-2	CASSLAGARNYGYTF	TGTGCCAGCAGTTTGGCAGGGGCCAGAAACTATGGCTACACCTTC
TRBV6-5	-	-	TRBJ1-6	CASSPGENSPLHF	TGTGCCAGCTCTCCAGGGGAAAATTCACCCCTCCACTTT
TRBV30	-	-	TRBJ1-4	CAWNRDRSEKLFF	TGTGCCTGGAACAGGGACCGGAGTGAAAAACTGTTTTTT
TRBV24-1	TRBD1	-	TRBJ2-2	CATSDWGQDTGELFF	TGTGCCACCAGTGATTGGGGACAGGACACCGGGGAGCTGTTTTTT
TRBV19	TRBD1	-	TRBJ1-5	CASSLGGTGKVFQPQHF	TGTGCCAGTAGTCTTGGGGGGACAGGGAAGGTATTCCAGCCCCAGCATTTT
TRBV11-2	TRBD1	-	TRBJ1-2	CASSRQGDGYTF	TGTGCCAGCAGTCGACAGGGCGATGGCTACACCTTC
TRBV5-1	TRBD1	-	TRBJ1-3	CASSPQGAAGNTIYF	TGCGCCAGCAGCCCACAGGGGGCGGCTGGAAACACCATATATTTT
TRBV10-2	-	few	TRBJ2-5	CASRDFSQETQYF	TGCGCCAGCAGGGACTTTTCCCAAGAGACCCAGTACTTC
TRBV24-1	TRBD2	few	TRBJ2-1	CATSDGAAGGTYNEQFF	TGTGCCACCAGTGATGGGGCCGCGGGGGGGACCTACAATGAGCAGTTCTTC
TRBV30	-	-	TRBJ1-6	CAWREQRDNSPLHF	TGTGCCTGGAGGGAACAGAGAGATAATTCACCCCTCCACTTT
TRBV6-5	-	-	TRBJ2-6	CASSFGRSGANVLTF	TGTGCCAGCAGTTTTGGCCGCTCTGGGGCCAACGTCCTGACTTTC
TRBV30	TRBD1	-	TRBJ1-4	CAWSREGASEKLFF	TGTGCCTGGAGCCGGGAGGGGGCAAGTGAAAAACTGTTTTTT
TRBV6-5	TRBD1	-	TRBJ1-1	CASSLTGNQNTEAFF	TGTGCCAGCAGTTTGACAGGGAATCAGAACACTGAAGCTTTCTTT
TRBV2	-	-	TRBJ1-6	CASKGRSGTPGSPLHF	TGTGCCAGCAAAGGTCGGTCAGGGACTCCCGGGTCACCCCTCCACTTT
TRBV25-1	TRBD1	-	TRBJ2-6	CASSRDSGRVLTF	TGTGCCAGCAGTCGGGACAGCGGAAGAGTCCTGACTTTC
TRBV3-1/TRBV3-2	-	-	TRBJ1-3	CASSRQGFSGNTIYF	TGTGCCAGCAGCCGCCAGGGGTTCTCTGGAAACACCATATATTTT
TRBV27	TRBD1	few	TRBJ1-1	CASSNRGTEAFF	TGTGCCAGCAGTAACAGGGGCACTGAAGCTTTCTTT
TRBV5-1	-	once	TRBJ1-1	CASSLTESDTEAFF	TGCGCCAGCAGCTTAACGGAGTCCGACACTGAAGCTTTCTTT
TRBV11-2	TRBD1	once	TRBJ1-2	CASSPDRGRANYGYTF	TGTGCCAGCAGCCCGGACAGGGGGAGAGCTAACTATGGCTACACCTTC
TRBV18	-	-	TRBJ1-2	CASSPPGRGVSYGYTF	TGTGCCAGCTCACCCCCGGGGAGGGGCGTTAGCTATGGCTACACCTTC
TRBV7-9	TRBD1	few	TRBJ1-2	CASSPMGQNNYGYTF	TGTGCCAGCAGCCCAATGGGACAGAATAACTATGGCTACACCTTC
TRBV5-1	TRBD1	-	TRBJ2-3	CASSYRGQGTDTQYF	TGCGCCAGCAGCTACCGGGGACAGGGGACAGATACGCAGTATTTT
TRBV6-5	-	-	TRBJ1-1	CASSYTGGFEAFF	TGTGCCAGCAGTTACACGGGGGGCTTTGAAGCTTTCTTT
TRBV9	-	-	TRBJ2-2	CASSVGTSKNPGELFF	TGTGCCAGCAGCGTAGGAACTAGCAAGAACCCCGGGGAGCTGTTTTTT
TRBV6-5	-	-	TRBJ2-4	CASSSTGRRNIQYF	TGTGCCAGCAGTTCCACAGGTCGTAGAAACATTCAGTACTTC
TRBV5-4	TRBD1	-	TRBJ1-2	CASSLGDRGGYTF	TGTGCCAGCAGCTTGGGGGACAGGGGAGGCTACACCTTC
TRBV5-5	-	-	TRBJ1-6	CASSLGSSYNSPLHF	TGTGCCAGCAGCTTGGGGAGCTCCTATAATTCACCCCTCCACTTT
TRBV5-6	-	-	TRBJ1-4	CASSLAVTNEKLFF	TGTGCCAGCAGCTTAGCCGTTACTAATGAAAAACTGTTTTTT
TRBV3-1/TRBV3-2	TRBD2	once	TRBJ2-1	CASSLPLGTSGSRNEQFF	TGTGCCAGCAGCCTCCCCCTAGGTACTAGCGGGAGCAGGAATGAGCAGTTCTTC
TRBV27	-	-	TRBJ1-2	CASSLFPGMYGYTF	TGTGCCAGCAGTTTATTCCCCGGGATGTATGGCTACACCTTC
TRBV29-1	-	-	TRBJ1-2	CSARPGNSGYTF	TGCAGCGCACGTCCGGGGAATTCGGGCTACACCTTC
TRBV18	-	-	TRBJ1-4	CASSGGRNEKLFF	TGTGCCAGCTCTGGGGGCCGTAATGAAAAACTGTTTTTT
TRBV12-5	-	-	TRBJ1-6	CASGLVLQGASPLHF	TGTGCTAGTGGTTTGGTATTGCAGGGTGCATCACCCCTCCACTTT
TRBV5-1	-	-	TRBJ2-2	CASSPGSLNTGELFF	TGCGCCAGCAGCCCGGGATCTTTGAACACCGGGGAGCTGTTTTTT
TRBV12-3/TRBV12-4	TRBD1	-	TRBJ1-2	CASTEGQGHGYTF	TGTGCCAGCACCGAGGGACAGGGCCATGGCTACACCTTC
TRBV5-1	-	-	TRBJ1-5	CASSPEDSSNQPQHF	TGCGCCAGCAGTCCCGAGGACAGTAGCAATCAGCCCCAGCATTTT
TRBV5-4	TRBD1	-	TRBJ1-1	CASSLAGTGMNTEAFF	TGTGCCAGCAGCTTGGCGGGGACAGGAATGAACACTGAAGCTTTCTTT
TRBV3-1/TRBV3-2	TRBD2	-	TRBJ2-1	CASSQVGGGADEQFF	TGTGCCAGCAGCCAAGTTGGCGGGGGGGCGGATGAGCAGTTCTTC
TRBV6-5	TRBD1	-	TRBJ1-1	CASSYTFSGQGARAFF	TGTGCCAGCAGTTACACCTTCTCGGGACAGGGGGCTAGGGCTTTCTTT
TRBV10-3	-	-	TRBJ2-6	CAISPDRAGANVLTF	TGTGCCATCAGTCCCGACAGAGCCGGGGCCAACGTCCTGACTTTC
TRBV12-3/TRBV12-4	-	-	TRBJ1-3	CASGELSGNTIYF	TGTGCCAGCGGGGAGCTATCTGGAAACACCATATATTTT
TRBV7-2	-	-	TRBJ2-3	CASTLPTKPTDTQYF	TGTGCCAGCACCCTCCCTACTAAGCCCACAGATACGCAGTATTTT
TRBV18	-	-	TRBJ1-5	CASSPRLGPGQLLKQHF	TGTGCCAGCTCACCACGCTTGGGACCGGGACAACTCCTTAAGCAGCATTTT
TRBV6-5	-	-	TRBJ1-2	CASIPRYFESYGYTF	TGTGCCAGCATTCCTCGATATTTCGAGTCCTATGGCTACACCTTC